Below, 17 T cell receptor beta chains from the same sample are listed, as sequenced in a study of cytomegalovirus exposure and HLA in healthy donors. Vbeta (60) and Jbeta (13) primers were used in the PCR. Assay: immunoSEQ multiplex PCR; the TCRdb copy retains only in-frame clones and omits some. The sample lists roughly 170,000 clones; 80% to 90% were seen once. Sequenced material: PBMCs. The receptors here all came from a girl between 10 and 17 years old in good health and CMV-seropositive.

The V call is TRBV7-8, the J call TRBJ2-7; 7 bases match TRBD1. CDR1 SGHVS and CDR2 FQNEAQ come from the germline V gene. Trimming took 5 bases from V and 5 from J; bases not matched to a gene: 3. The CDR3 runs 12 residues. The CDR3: CASSPDRDEQYF. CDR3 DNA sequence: TGTGCCAGCAGCCCCGACAGGGACGAGCAGTACTTC. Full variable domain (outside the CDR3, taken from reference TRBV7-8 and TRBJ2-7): GAGVSQSPRYKVAKRGQDVALRCDPISGHVSLFWYQQALGQGPEFLTYFQNEAQLDKSGLPSDRFFAERPEGSVSTLKIQRTQQEDSAVYLCASSPDRDEQYFGPGTRLTVT.

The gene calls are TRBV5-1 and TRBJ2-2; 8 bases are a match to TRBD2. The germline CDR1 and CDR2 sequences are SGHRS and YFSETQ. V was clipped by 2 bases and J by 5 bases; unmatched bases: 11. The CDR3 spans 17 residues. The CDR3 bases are TGCGCCAGCAGCTTTGACCCTCGGGAGGGTTGGACCGGGGAGCTGTTTTTT. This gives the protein CASSFDPREGWTGELFF.

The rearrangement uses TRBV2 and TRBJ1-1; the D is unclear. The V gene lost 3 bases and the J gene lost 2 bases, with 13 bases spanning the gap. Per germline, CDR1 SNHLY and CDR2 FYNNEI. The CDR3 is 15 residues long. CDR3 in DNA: TGTGCCAGCAGTGACGGTTGGGCAGGCAACACTGAAGCTTTCTTT. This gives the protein CASSDGWAGNTEAFF.

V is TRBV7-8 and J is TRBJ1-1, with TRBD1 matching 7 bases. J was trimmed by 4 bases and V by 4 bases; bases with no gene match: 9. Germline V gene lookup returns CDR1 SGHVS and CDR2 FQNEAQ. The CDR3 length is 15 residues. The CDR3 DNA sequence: TGTGCCAGCAGCTGGACAGGCCCCGTCGGCACTGAAGCTTTCTTT. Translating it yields CASSWTGPVGTEAFF.

The CDR3 region has the DNA TGTGCCAGCAGTTACGGCAGGGTGAACTATGGCTACACCTTC. Its translation: CASSYGRVNYGYTF. V usage is TRBV6-5 and J usage is TRBJ1-2, with D perhaps TRBD1 (5 bases). Germline CDR1 reads MNHEY; CDR2 reads SVGAGI. The CDR3 totals 14 residues. V lost 2 bases and J 2 bases, leaving 9 bases between the germline ends.

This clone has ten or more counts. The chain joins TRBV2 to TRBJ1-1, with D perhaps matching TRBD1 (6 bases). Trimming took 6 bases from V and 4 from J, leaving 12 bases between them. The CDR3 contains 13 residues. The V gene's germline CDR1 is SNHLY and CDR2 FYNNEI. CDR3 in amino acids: CASSEGECTEAFF. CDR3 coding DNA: TGTGCCAGCAGCGAGGGGGAGTGCACTGAAGCTTTCTTT.

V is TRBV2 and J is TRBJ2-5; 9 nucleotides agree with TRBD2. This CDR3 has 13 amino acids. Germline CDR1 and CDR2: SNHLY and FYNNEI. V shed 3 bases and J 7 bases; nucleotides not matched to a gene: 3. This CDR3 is CASSEGLAGTQYF. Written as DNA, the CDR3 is TGTGCCAGCAGTGAGGGACTAGCCGGGACCCAGTACTTC.

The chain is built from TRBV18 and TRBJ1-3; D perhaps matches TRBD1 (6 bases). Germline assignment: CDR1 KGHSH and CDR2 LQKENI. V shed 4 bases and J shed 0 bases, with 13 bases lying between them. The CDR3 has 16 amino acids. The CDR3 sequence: CASSLSTGYSGNTIYF. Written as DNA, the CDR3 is TGTGCCAGCTCACTATCGACAGGTTACTCTGGAAACACCATATATTTT.

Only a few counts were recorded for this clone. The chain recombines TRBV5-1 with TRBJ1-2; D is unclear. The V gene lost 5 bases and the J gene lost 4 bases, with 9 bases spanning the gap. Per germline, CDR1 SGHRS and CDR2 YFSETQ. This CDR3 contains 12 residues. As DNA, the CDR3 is TGCGCCAGCAGAGAGGGTGGCTATGGCTACACCTTC. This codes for CASREGGYGYTF.

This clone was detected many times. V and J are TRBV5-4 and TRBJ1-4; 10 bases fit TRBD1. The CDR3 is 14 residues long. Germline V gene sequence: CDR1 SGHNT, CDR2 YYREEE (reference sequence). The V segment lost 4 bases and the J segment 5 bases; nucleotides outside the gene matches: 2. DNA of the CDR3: TGTGCCAGCAGCCGGGACAGGGGAAATGAAAAACTGTTTTTT. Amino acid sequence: CASSRDRGNEKLFF.

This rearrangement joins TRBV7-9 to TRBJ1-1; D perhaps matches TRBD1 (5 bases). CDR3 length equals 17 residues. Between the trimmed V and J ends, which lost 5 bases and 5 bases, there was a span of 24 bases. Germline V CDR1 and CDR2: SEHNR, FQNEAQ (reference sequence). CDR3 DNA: TGTGCCAGCAGCCCTCAGCTCTTCCACAGGACCTGGACTGAAGCTTTCTTT. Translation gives CASSPQLFHRTWTEAFF. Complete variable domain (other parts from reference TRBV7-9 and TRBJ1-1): DTGVSQNPRHKITKRGQNVTFRCDPISEHNRLYWYRQTLGQGPEFLTYFQNEAQLEKSRLLSDRFSAERPKGSFSTLEIQRTEQGDSAMYLCASSPQLFHRTWTEAFFGQGTRLTVV.

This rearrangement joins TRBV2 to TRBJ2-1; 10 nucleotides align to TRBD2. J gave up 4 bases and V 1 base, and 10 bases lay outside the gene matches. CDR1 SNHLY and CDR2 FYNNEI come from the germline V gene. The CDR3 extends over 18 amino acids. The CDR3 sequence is CASSEEGSGGARYNEQFF. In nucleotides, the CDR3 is TGTGCCAGCAGTGAAGAAGGCAGCGGGGGGGCCAGGTACAATGAGCAGTTCTTC.

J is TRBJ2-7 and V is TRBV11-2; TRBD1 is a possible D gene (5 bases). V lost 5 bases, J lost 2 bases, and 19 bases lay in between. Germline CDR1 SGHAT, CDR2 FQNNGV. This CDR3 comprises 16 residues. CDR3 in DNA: TGTGCCAGCAGCCATCAAGAGACAGAGGCTCCCTACGAGCAGTACTTC. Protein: CASSHQETEAPYEQYF.

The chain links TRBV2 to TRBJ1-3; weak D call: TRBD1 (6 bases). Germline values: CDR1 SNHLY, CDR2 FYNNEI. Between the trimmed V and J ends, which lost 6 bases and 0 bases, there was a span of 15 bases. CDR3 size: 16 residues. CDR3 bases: TGTGCCAGCAGGAGAACCACAGGGATCTCTGGAAACACCATATATTTT. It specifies CASRRTTGISGNTIYF. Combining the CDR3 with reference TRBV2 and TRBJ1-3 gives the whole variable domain EPEVTQTPSHQVTQMGQEVILRCVPISNHLYFYWYRQILGQKVEFLVSFYNNEISEKSEIFDDQFSVERPDGSNFTLKIRSTKLEDSAMYFCASRRTTGISGNTIYFGEGSWLTVV.

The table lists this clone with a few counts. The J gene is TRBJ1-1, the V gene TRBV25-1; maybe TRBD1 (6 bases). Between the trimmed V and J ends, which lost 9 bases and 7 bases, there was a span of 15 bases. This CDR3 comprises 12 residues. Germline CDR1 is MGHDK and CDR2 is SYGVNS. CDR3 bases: TGTGCCAGTATTGGGGGCGGAAATGAAGCTTTCTTT. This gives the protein CASIGGGNEAFF.

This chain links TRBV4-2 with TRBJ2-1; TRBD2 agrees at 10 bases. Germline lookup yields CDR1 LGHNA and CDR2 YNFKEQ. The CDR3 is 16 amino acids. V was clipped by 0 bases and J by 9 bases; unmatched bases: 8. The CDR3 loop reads CASSQEGASGGVEQFF. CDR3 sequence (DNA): TGTGCCAGCAGCCAAGAAGGTGCTAGCGGGGGTGTTGAGCAGTTCTTC.

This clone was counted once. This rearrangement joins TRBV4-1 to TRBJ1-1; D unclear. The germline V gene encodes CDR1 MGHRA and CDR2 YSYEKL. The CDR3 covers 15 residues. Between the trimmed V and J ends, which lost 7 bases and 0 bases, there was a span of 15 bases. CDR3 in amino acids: CASTPQAGLNTEAFF. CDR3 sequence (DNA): TGCGCCAGCACCCCTCAGGCGGGTTTGAACACTGAAGCTTTCTTT.